Listed here are 25 T cell receptor beta chains from one sample, sequenced in a study of CD4 T cells in relation to SARS-CoV-2 and coronaviruses. The table came from immunoSEQ multiplex PCR; TCRdb's copy has only in-frame clones and leaves some out. The sample holds 25,000 to 30,000 clones, about 70% seen once. CD4+ T cells from unexposed donors were obtained before the COVID-19 pandemic (2011-2018). After ten to eleven days of culture, CD4+ T cells were isolated. The antigens of these receptors remain unknown. The sample consisted of CD4+ T cells from PBMCs, cultured in vitro. These receptors were obtained from a human donor in good health.

The chain links TRBV19 to TRBJ2-5; TRBD2 matches at 10 bases. The CDR3 extends over 15 amino acids. Germline values: CDR1 LNHDA, CDR2 SQIVND (reference sequence). After removal of 4 bases from V and 7 bases from J, the junction contained 9 bases not matched to a gene. CDR3 amino acids: CASSRSGRADGTQYF. The CDR3 coding sequence is TGTGCCAGTAGTAGGAGCGGGAGGGCCGATGGGACCCAGTACTTC.

The genes are TRBV11-2 and TRBJ1-1; TRBD1 might be the D (5 bases). V was pared by 1 base and J by 4 bases, with 10 bases between. Germline-derived CDR1 and CDR2 are SGHAT and FQNNGV. The CDR3 loop spans 14 amino acids. The CDR3 DNA reads as TGTGCCAGCAGCTTAGGGGCAGGGCCCACTGAAGCTTTCTTT. Translated, it gives CASSLGAGPTEAFF.

This chain links TRBV5-5 with TRBJ2-1; possibly TRBD2 for D (6 bases). Trimming took off 4 bases at V and 2 bases at J, with 13 bases between the two ends. In germline, CDR1 is SGHKS, CDR2 YYEKEE (reference sequence). The CDR3 length is 15 residues. The CDR3 DNA reads as TGTGCCAGCAGCGAAGGGACTGGCCCCTACAATGAGCAGTTCTTC. It translates to CASSEGTGPYNEQFF.

The rearrangement links TRBV11-1 to TRBJ1-1; unclear D gene. Germline CDR1 reads SGHAT; CDR2 reads FQDESV (reference sequence). The CDR3 has 14 amino acids. The V end was cut by 2 bases, the J end by 0 bases, with 7 bases between. Here the CDR3 reads CASSLFGMNTEAFF. CDR3 coding DNA: TGTGCCAGCAGCTTATTCGGAATGAACACTGAAGCTTTCTTT.

This rearrangement joins TRBV5-1 to TRBJ2-3; D is perhaps TRBD1 (5 bases). V was trimmed by 6 bases and J by 5 bases, leaving 16 bases between them. CDR3 length: 14 residues. Germline loops: CDR1 SGHRS, CDR2 YFSETQ. CDR3 DNA sequence: TGCGCCAGCAAGGGGCCTGCTTCGGTAGATACGCAGTATTTT. It specifies CASKGPASVDTQYF.

The chain carries TRBV5-6 and TRBJ2-7; D gene uncertain. This CDR3 spans 16 amino acids. V lost 6 bases and J 3 bases, leaving 22 bases between the germline ends. Germline CDR1 SGHDT, CDR2 YYEEEE. The CDR3 is CASNMRFGPSNYEQYF. The DNA for the CDR3 is TGTGCCAGCAACATGAGATTCGGGCCCAGCAACTACGAGCAGTACTTC.

The genes are TRBV12-3 or TRBV12-4 and TRBJ2-1; D is ambiguous. This CDR3 spans 13 amino acids. The germline V and J ends were trimmed by 1 base and 5 bases, with 6 bases remaining between them. The CDR3 sequence is CASSLGRNNEQFF. CDR3 nucleotide sequence: TGTGCCAGCAGTTTAGGGCGTAACAATGAGCAGTTCTTC.

The chain uses TRBV3-1 (or the pseudogene TRBV3-2) and TRBJ2-7; the D gene is possibly TRBD2 (6 bases). The CDR3 runs 15 residues. V lost 5 bases, J lost 0 bases, and 14 bases lay in between. The V gene's germline CDR1 is LGHDT and CDR2 YNNKEL (reference sequence). CDR3 nucleotide sequence: TGTGCCAGCAGCGCTAGCGCGAGGAGCTCCTACGAGCAGTACTTC. Encoded protein: CASSASARSSYEQYF.

The J gene is TRBJ2-3, the V gene TRBV27; D assignment may be TRBD1 or TRBD2 (5 bases each). The CDR3 runs to 14 residues. Trimming stripped 8 bases from V and 3 bases from J, with 15 bases between. The V gene's germline CDR1 is MNHEY and CDR2 SMNVEV (reference sequence). The CDR3 spells CASGGGALTDTQYF. Here the CDR3 DNA reads TGTGCCAGCGGGGGTGGGGCGTTAACAGATACGCAGTATTTT.

This clone was detected only a few times. The rearrangement links TRBV20-1 to TRBJ1-5; 8 bases are shared with TRBD1. Trimming took 3 bases from V and 9 from J; bases not matched to a gene: 13. This CDR3 contains 15 residues. Germline V gene sequence: CDR1 DFQATT, CDR2 SNEGSKA (reference sequence). The CDR3 DNA sequence: TGCAGTGCTAGTCCCGGGGACAGGAACTACCGGCCCCAGCATTTT. As protein: CSASPGDRNYRPQHF.

The chain links TRBV13 to TRBJ2-7; 7 bases are a match to TRBD1. J lost 2 bases, V lost 0 bases, and 7 bases had no gene match. Germline V CDR1 and CDR2: PRHDT, FYEKMQ (reference sequence). The CDR3 covers 16 residues. Here the CDR3 DNA reads TGTGCCAGCAGCTTAGGTCCTCCGGGACAGACCTACGAGCAGTACTTC. Residues: CASSLGPPGQTYEQYF.

This chain connects TRBV5-5 to TRBJ2-1; 14 bases map to TRBD2. The CDR3 consists of 15 residues. The trim removed 4 bases at V and 6 bases at J, leaving 3 bases unmatched. Germline CDR1 and CDR2: SGHKS and YYEKEE (reference sequence). Here the CDR3 reads CASSQGLAGANEQFF. DNA of the CDR3: TGTGCCAGCAGCCAGGGACTAGCGGGAGCCAATGAGCAGTTCTTC.

The CDR3 region has the DNA TGTGCCAGCAGTATTCGACAGGGGGCGAAAGGCTACACCTTC. Protein sequence: CASSIRQGAKGYTF. The chain recombines TRBV2 with TRBJ1-2; 10 bases agree with TRBD1. V dropped 5 bases and J dropped 8; count of bases not matched to a gene: 8. The germline V gene encodes CDR1 SNHLY and CDR2 FYNNEI. The CDR3 covers 14 residues.

The chain has TRBV6-5 and TRBJ2-7; TRBD1 matches at 7 bases. Per germline, CDR1 MNHEY and CDR2 SVGAGI. The CDR3 loop spans 11 amino acids. V was clipped by 10 bases and J by 7 bases; unmatched bases: 7. The CDR3 DNA is TGTGCCACCCAGGGGGTGGGGGAGCAGTACTTC. Translation: CATQGVGEQYF.

This sequence joins TRBV4-3 and TRBJ2-1; no firm D call. The CDR3 has 13 amino acids. Germline V lookup: CDR1 LGHNA, CDR2 YSLEER. V gave up 2 bases and J gave up 2 bases, with 4 bases separating them. The CDR3 is CASSQPPYNEQFF. The CDR3 DNA reads as TGCGCCAGCAGCCAACCCCCCTACAATGAGCAGTTCTTC.

This sequence joins TRBV5-1 and TRBJ2-3; D call uncertain. CDR3 length: 15 residues. Looked up from germline, CDR1 is SGHRS and CDR2 is YFSETQ. Between the trimmed V and J ends, which lost 2 bases and 2 bases, there was a span of 12 bases. The CDR3 spells CASSLGNQPTDTQYF. The CDR3 DNA is TGCGCCAGCAGCTTAGGGAACCAACCCACAGATACGCAGTATTTT.

This rearrangement joins TRBV7-2 to TRBJ1-2; tentative D call: TRBD1 (5 bases). From germline, CDR1 is SGHTA and CDR2 FQGNSA. The CDR3 covers 14 residues. V gave up 1 base and J gave up 3 bases, with 9 bases separating them. The DNA for the CDR3 is TGTGCCAGCAGCTTAGATGACAGTTACTATGGCTACACCTTC. It is translated as CASSLDDSYYGYTF. The full variable domain, completed using reference TRBV7-2 and TRBJ1-2, is GAGVSQSPSNKVTEKGKDVELRCDPISGHTALYWYRQSLGQGLEFLIYFQGNSAPDKSGLPSDRFSAERTGGSVSTLTIQRTQQEDSAVYLCASSLDDSYYGYTFGSGTRLTVV.

This rearrangement joins TRBV18 to TRBJ2-5; possibly TRBD2 for D (6 bases). V was clipped by 3 bases and J by 5 bases, with 13 bases between them. CDR3 length equals 14 residues. CDR1 and CDR2 from the germline V gene are KGHSH and LQKENI. The CDR3: CASSPAGRGETQYF. CDR3 nucleotides: TGTGCCAGCTCACCGGCGGGGAGAGGGGAGACCCAGTACTTC.

V is TRBV24-1 and J is TRBJ2-3; D uncertain. Deletions cut 1 base from V and 6 bases from J, with 4 bases between. CDR3 length: 12 residues. The germline V gene has CDR1 KGHDR and CDR2 SFDVKD. The chain's CDR3 is CATSDLQDTQYF. The CDR3 DNA reads TGTGCCACCAGTGATTTACAGGATACGCAGTATTTT.

This chain links TRBV29-1 with TRBJ2-3, with 14 nucleotides matching TRBD2. The CDR3 loop spans 14 amino acids. Germline CDR1 and CDR2: SQVTM and ANQGSEA. V shed 6 bases, J shed 5 bases, and the junction held 4 bases outside the gene matches. CDR3 DNA: TGCAGCGTGGGCGGACTAGCGGGAGGAGATACGCAGTATTTT. As protein: CSVGGLAGGDTQYF.

This clone was seen a few times. This chain links TRBV7-2 with TRBJ1-5, with D unresolved. Germline V gene data show CDR1 as SGHTA and CDR2 as FQGNSA. V lost 3 bases and J lost 1, with 7 bases in between. This CDR3 contains 14 residues. The chain's CDR3 is CASSLYPSNQPQHF. The CDR3 DNA follows: TGTGCCAGCAGCTTGTATCCCAGCAATCAGCCCCAGCATTTT.

The chain couples TRBV25-1 to TRBJ1-4; 10 bases are a match to TRBD1. This CDR3 has 14 residues. The junction had 0 bases not matched to a gene; V was cut back by 3 bases and J by 5 bases. Per the germline V gene, CDR1 is MGHDK and CDR2 is SYGVNS. The CDR3 DNA reads as TGTGCCAGCAGTGAGGGACAGGGGAATGAAAAACTGTTTTTT. It encodes CASSEGQGNEKLFF. The full variable domain, its missing parts supplied by reference TRBV25-1 and TRBJ1-4, is EADIYQTPRYLVIGTGKKITLECSQTMGHDKMYWYQQDPGMELHLIHYSYGVNSTEKGDLSSESTVSRIRTEHFPLTLESARPSHTSQYLCASSEGQGNEKLFFGSGTQLSVL.

As for this clone: A read error may produce the germline difference seen at one junction end. CDR3 nucleotide sequence: TGTGCCAGCGGCTTCATGGGGGGTGGCTACACCTTC. Its protein product is CASGFMGGGYTF. V and J are TRBV5-5 and TRBJ1-2; a weak D match, TRBD1 (5 bases). Germline V gene sequence: CDR1 SGHKS, CDR2 YYEKEE (reference sequence). The CDR3 runs to 12 residues.

The chain links TRBV5-6 to TRBJ2-3, with a weak D call TRBD1 (5 bases). Germline V gene lookup returns CDR1 SGHDT and CDR2 YYEEEE. V was trimmed by 9 bases and J by 3 bases, leaving 17 bases between them. This CDR3 is built from 14 residues. The CDR3 loop reads CATSQGRETDTQYF. For the CDR3, the DNA is TGTGCCACGTCCCAGGGCAGGGAAACAGATACGCAGTATTTT.

V and J are TRBV5-4 and TRBJ1-2; no reliable D call. CDR1 and CDR2 (germline): SGHNT, YYREEE (reference sequence). The CDR3 has 12 residues. Trimming stripped 0 bases from V and 6 bases from J, with 6 bases between. The chain's CDR3 is CASSLDTNGYTF. Here the CDR3 DNA reads TGTGCCAGCAGCTTGGATACCAATGGCTACACCTTC.